The sequence of this TCR beta chain was determined in a study of blood T cell repertoires in COVID-19. Study-level information: Samples of COVID-19 (acute and convalescent) were obtained from the United States, Italy and Spain.

The data were produced by immunoSEQ multiplex PCR, yet TCRdb's version contains in-frame clones alone and is incomplete. The sample yields around 240,000 clones, about 90% seen once. The germline V gene encodes CDR1 SNHLY and CDR2 FYNNEI. With V trimmed by 8 bases and J by 3 bases, 11 bases remained unmatched. This CDR3 contains 16 residues. This clone was seen only once. The chain joins TRBV2 to TRBJ2-3, with 10 bases matching TRBD2. The sample was peripheral blood. This receptor was obtained from a woman in her twenties or thirties who had recovered from COVID-19. CDR3 sequence (DNA): TGTGCCAGCTTAAAGGAGCGGGGGGGCGGAACAGATACGCAGTATTTT. The encoded protein is CASLKERGGGTDTQYF.